A selection of T cell receptor beta chains follows, all from one sample in a study of cytomegalovirus exposure and HLA in healthy donors. Generated by immunoSEQ multiplex PCR, the TCRdb table keeps only in-frame clones and is missing some. The data contain fewer than 110,000 clones, approximately 76% of them singletons. The sample consisted of PBMCs. The receptor source for this set is a man aged 40-50 years in good health and CMV-seronegative. Both conserved end residues are part of each CDR3. The D gene is left open where the match is weak. Size is stated for part of the rows, as once, few or many counts, or as a class when the clone is expanded.

d_gene: NA
abundance: NA
j_gene: TRBJ1-6
v_gene: TRBV2
len: 14
CDR3aa: CASSVSSYNSPLHF
CDR3nt: TGTGCCAGCAGTGTGAGCTCCTATAATTCCCCCCTCCACTTT

d_gene: NA
abundance: NA
j_gene: TRBJ2-3
v_gene: TRBV5-1
len: 17
CDR3aa: CASSLGVFGGFTDTQYF
CDR3nt: TGCGCCAGCAGCTTGGGGGTGTTTGGGGGGTTCACAGATACGCAGTATTTT

d_gene: TRBD1
abundance: NA
j_gene: TRBJ2-5
v_gene: TRBV5-4
len: 15
CDR3aa: CASSSGQGSTETQYF
CDR3nt: TGTGCCAGCAGTTCTGGACAGGGGAGTACGGAGACCCAGTACTTC

d_gene: TRBD2
abundance: few
j_gene: TRBJ2-5
v_gene: TRBV11-2
len: 17
CDR3aa: CASSLGLTSGRQETQYF
CDR3nt: TGTGCCAGCAGCTTAGGCCTAACTAGCGGGAGGCAAGAGACCCAGTACTTC

d_gene: TRBD1
abundance: NA
j_gene: TRBJ1-1
v_gene: TRBV6-5
len: 14
CDR3aa: CASRLDRGNTEAFF
CDR3nt: TGTGCCAGCAGACTCGACAGGGGCAACACTGAAGCTTTCTTT

d_gene: NA
abundance: NA
j_gene: TRBJ1-1
v_gene: TRBV11-2
len: 12
CDR3aa: CASSDLKLTTFF
CDR3nt: TGTGCCAGCAGCGATTTGAAGTTGACAACTTTCTTT

d_gene: NA
abundance: NA
j_gene: TRBJ2-3
v_gene: TRBV5-6
len: 10
CDR3aa: CASPPGTQYF
CDR3nt: TGTGCCAGCCCCCCGGGGACGCAGTATTTT

d_gene: NA
abundance: NA
j_gene: TRBJ1-4
v_gene: TRBV9
len: 14
CDR3aa: CASSEGQLNEKLFF
CDR3nt: TGTGCCAGCAGCGAGGGACAACTTAATGAAAAACTGTTTTTT

d_gene: TRBD1
abundance: NA
j_gene: TRBJ1-2
v_gene: TRBV19
len: 13
CDR3aa: CASNTGTAYGYTF
CDR3nt: TGTGCCAGTAACACCGGGACAGCATATGGCTACACCTTC

d_gene: NA
abundance: NA
j_gene: TRBJ2-7
v_gene: TRBV14
len: 11
CDR3aa: CASSLHNEQYF
CDR3nt: TGTGCCAGCAGCCTACACAACGAGCAGTACTTC

d_gene: TRBD1
abundance: few
j_gene: TRBJ2-5
v_gene: TRBV7-2
len: 13
CDR3aa: CASSPQGAGAQYF
CDR3nt: TGTGCCAGCAGCCCACAGGGGGCAGGGGCCCAGTACTTC

d_gene: TRBD1
abundance: once
j_gene: TRBJ1-6
v_gene: TRBV2
len: 17
CDR3aa: CASSVPPGGAYNSPLHF
CDR3nt: TGTGCCAGCAGTGTTCCCCCAGGGGGCGCTTATAATTCACCCCTCCACTTT

d_gene: NA
abundance: NA
j_gene: TRBJ1-2
v_gene: TRBV6-1
len: 13
CDR3aa: CASSLDRNYGYTF
CDR3nt: TGTGCCAGCAGTCTAGACAGAAACTATGGCTACACCTTC

d_gene: NA
abundance: NA
j_gene: TRBJ2-7
v_gene: TRBV10-3
len: 16
CDR3aa: CAISESGRASSYEQYF
CDR3nt: TGTGCCATCAGTGAGTCTGGCAGGGCTAGCTCCTACGAGCAGTACTTC

d_gene: NA
abundance: NA
j_gene: TRBJ1-2
v_gene: TRBV19
len: 14
CDR3aa: CASSPSTRGYGYTF
CDR3nt: TGTGCCAGTAGTCCGAGCACCAGGGGCTATGGCTACACCTTC

d_gene: TRBD1
abundance: NA
j_gene: TRBJ1-1
v_gene: TRBV7-6
len: 17
CDR3aa: CASSSQGLRSMNTEAFF
CDR3nt: TGTGCCAGCAGCTCACAGGGGCTCAGATCAATGAACACTGAAGCTTTCTTT

d_gene: TRBD2
abundance: few
j_gene: TRBJ2-4
v_gene: TRBV4-2
len: 16
CDR3aa: CASSRHGGGHPNIQYF
CDR3nt: TGTGCCAGCAGCCGGCACGGGGGGGGCCATCCAAACATTCAGTACTTC

d_gene: TRBD1
abundance: NA
j_gene: TRBJ2-6
v_gene: TRBV7-3
len: 15
CDR3aa: CASSLLTGTANVLTF
CDR3nt: TGTGCCAGCAGCTTATTGACAGGGACAGCCAACGTCCTGACTTTC

d_gene: NA
abundance: NA
j_gene: TRBJ1-1
v_gene: TRBV7-9
len: 14
CDR3aa: CASSFHYDGAEAFF
CDR3nt: TGTGCCAGCAGCTTTCACTACGACGGGGCTGAAGCTTTCTTT

d_gene: NA
abundance: NA
j_gene: TRBJ1-5
v_gene: TRBV11-2
len: 18
CDR3aa: CASSLVFISVRYNQPQHF
CDR3nt: TGTGCCAGCAGCTTAGTTTTTATTTCAGTCAGATACAATCAGCCCCAGCATTTT

d_gene: NA
abundance: NA
j_gene: TRBJ1-2
v_gene: TRBV7-2
len: 12
CDR3aa: CASSLLGYGYTF
CDR3nt: TGTGCCAGCAGCTTACTAGGCTATGGCTACACCTTC

d_gene: TRBD2
abundance: once
j_gene: TRBJ2-7
v_gene: TRBV12-5
len: 18
CDR3aa: CASGLWLAGGLSLREQYF
CDR3nt: TGTGCTAGTGGTTTGTGGCTAGCGGGGGGGCTAAGTCTACGCGAGCAGTACTTC

d_gene: NA
abundance: NA
j_gene: TRBJ2-4
v_gene: TRBV25-1
len: 14
CDR3aa: CASSGGTSVNIQYF
CDR3nt: TGTGCCAGCAGCGGGGGAACATCTGTGAACATTCAGTACTTC

d_gene: TRBD1
abundance: NA
j_gene: TRBJ1-2
v_gene: TRBV28
len: 14
CDR3aa: CASSFDRASYGYTF
CDR3nt: TGTGCCAGCAGTTTTGACAGGGCCAGCTATGGCTACACCTTC

d_gene: NA
abundance: NA
j_gene: TRBJ2-4
v_gene: TRBV19
len: 18
CDR3aa: CASSPGFRQKLAKNIQYF
CDR3nt: TGTGCCAGTAGTCCAGGTTTTAGGCAGAAATTAGCCAAAAACATTCAGTACTTC

d_gene: NA
abundance: NA
j_gene: TRBJ1-2
v_gene: TRBV5-3
len: 15
CDR3aa: CARSGGTLTENGYTF
CDR3nt: TGTGCCAGAAGCGGAGGAACCTTGACGGAGAATGGCTACACCTTC

d_gene: TRBD2
abundance: few
j_gene: TRBJ2-5
v_gene: TRBV5-4
len: 15
CDR3aa: CASSPQRGGVETQYF
CDR3nt: TGTGCCAGCAGCCCCCAGCGGGGGGGCGTAGAGACCCAGTACTTC

d_gene: NA
abundance: NA
j_gene: TRBJ1-2
v_gene: TRBV5-1
len: 15
CDR3aa: CASSPEVRDPHGYTF
CDR3nt: TGCGCCAGCAGCCCGGAGGTTCGGGATCCTCATGGCTACACCTTC

d_gene: NA
abundance: NA
j_gene: TRBJ1-1
v_gene: TRBV29-1
len: 11
CDR3aa: CSVEGGFEAFF
CDR3nt: TGCAGCGTTGAGGGGGGGTTTGAAGCTTTCTTT

d_gene: NA
abundance: few
j_gene: TRBJ2-5
v_gene: TRBV7-2
len: 11
CDR3aa: CASSSGGTQYF
CDR3nt: TGTGCCAGCAGCTCCGGGGGGACCCAGTACTTC

d_gene: NA
abundance: NA
j_gene: TRBJ1-1
v_gene: TRBV29-1
len: 12
CDR3aa: CSVEDRTLGAFF
CDR3nt: TGCAGCGTTGAAGATCGGACTCTGGGAGCTTTCTTT

d_gene: NA
abundance: NA
j_gene: TRBJ2-4
v_gene: TRBV29-1
len: 14
CDR3aa: CSVGQAGAKNIQYF
CDR3nt: TGCAGCGTTGGACAGGCCGGAGCCAAAAACATTCAGTACTTC

d_gene: NA
abundance: NA
j_gene: TRBJ2-1
v_gene: TRBV29-1
len: 14
CDR3aa: CSVEDTGGTNEQFF
CDR3nt: TGCAGCGTTGAAGATACGGGGGGCACCAATGAGCAGTTCTTC

d_gene: NA
abundance: NA
j_gene: TRBJ1-6
v_gene: TRBV6-6
len: 15
CDR3aa: CASSPYTRQDSPLHF
CDR3nt: TGTGCCAGCAGTCCCTACACCCGACAGGATTCACCCCTCCACTTT

d_gene: NA
abundance: NA
j_gene: TRBJ1-6
v_gene: TRBV5-1
len: 14
CDR3aa: CASSSDSGNSPLHF
CDR3nt: TGCGCCAGCAGCTCTGATTCGGGGAATTCCCCCCTCCACTTT

d_gene: NA
abundance: NA
j_gene: TRBJ1-4
v_gene: TRBV28
len: 14
CDR3aa: CASSRGRGREKLFF
CDR3nt: TGTGCCAGCAGCAGGGGACGGGGTAGGGAAAAACTGTTTTTT

d_gene: NA
abundance: few
j_gene: TRBJ1-6
v_gene: TRBV2
len: 17
CDR3aa: CASSEAGGNLYSSPLHF
CDR3nt: TGTGCCAGCAGTGAAGCTGGGGGGAACCTCTATAGTTCACCCCTCCACTTT

d_gene: NA
abundance: once
j_gene: TRBJ2-7
v_gene: TRBV6-1
len: 14
CDR3aa: CASSEPRVAYEQYF
CDR3nt: TGTGCCAGCAGTGAACCGCGTGTGGCCTACGAGCAGTACTTC

d_gene: TRBD2
abundance: NA
j_gene: TRBJ2-2
v_gene: TRBV9
len: 17
CDR3aa: CASSVVSGGTTTGELFF
CDR3nt: TGTGCCAGCAGCGTAGTAAGCGGGGGGACGACCACCGGGGAGCTGTTTTTT

d_gene: TRBD1
abundance: NA
j_gene: TRBJ2-3
v_gene: TRBV10-1
len: 13
CDR3aa: CASMRGPEDTQYF
CDR3nt: TGCGCCAGCATGAGGGGGCCAGAAGATACGCAGTATTTT

d_gene: TRBD1
abundance: NA
j_gene: TRBJ1-1
v_gene: TRBV7-2
len: 17
CDR3aa: CASSLPDRAIMNTEAFF
CDR3nt: TGTGCCAGCAGCTTACCGGACAGGGCCATCATGAACACTGAAGCTTTCTTT

d_gene: NA
abundance: NA
j_gene: TRBJ2-5
v_gene: TRBV28
len: 15
CDR3aa: CASSLSRVEKETQYF
CDR3nt: TGTGCCAGCAGTTTATCGCGGGTGGAGAAAGAGACCCAGTACTTC

d_gene: NA
abundance: NA
j_gene: TRBJ2-2
v_gene: TRBV11-2
len: 12
CDR3aa: CASSQYTGELFF
CDR3nt: TGTGCCAGCAGCCAATACACCGGGGAGCTGTTTTTT

d_gene: NA
abundance: NA
j_gene: TRBJ2-2
v_gene: TRBV18
len: 13
CDR3aa: CASANVVEGELFF
CDR3nt: TGTGCCAGCGCAAACGTGGTAGAGGGGGAGCTGTTTTTT

d_gene: TRBD1
abundance: NA
j_gene: TRBJ2-7
v_gene: TRBV7-2
len: 15
CDR3aa: CASSLIGTGDYEQYF
CDR3nt: TGTGCCAGCAGCTTAATCGGGACAGGGGACTACGAGCAGTACTTC

d_gene: TRBD2
abundance: NA
j_gene: TRBJ2-2
v_gene: TRBV5-4
len: 16
CDR3aa: CASSGTSGGAFGELFF
CDR3nt: TGTGCCAGCAGCGGGACTAGCGGGGGGGCGTTCGGGGAGCTGTTTTTT

d_gene: NA
abundance: NA
j_gene: TRBJ2-5
v_gene: TRBV5-1
len: 16
CDR3aa: CASSGGLLGRQETQYF
CDR3nt: TGCGCCAGCAGCGGGGGCCTCTTGGGCCGCCAAGAGACCCAGTACTTC

d_gene: NA
abundance: NA
j_gene: TRBJ1-1
v_gene: TRBV7-9
len: 13
CDR3aa: CSSIPEGNTEAFF
CDR3nt: TGTTCCAGCATCCCAGAGGGGAACACTGAAGCTTTCTTT

d_gene: NA
abundance: few
j_gene: TRBJ2-5
v_gene: TRBV6-5
len: 14
CDR3aa: CASSRQGGQETQYF
CDR3nt: TGTGCCAGCAGCCGTCAGGGGGGACAAGAGACCCAGTACTTC

d_gene: TRBD1
abundance: once
j_gene: TRBJ1-6
v_gene: TRBV4-2
len: 18
CDR3aa: CASSQEKWDRGRNSPLHF
CDR3nt: TGTGCCAGCAGCCAAGAGAAGTGGGACAGGGGGCGAAATTCACCCCTCCACTTT